Listed below are T cell receptor beta chains from one sample, sequenced in a study of T cell changes during pregnancy in multiple sclerosis. The protocol was immunoSEQ multiplex PCR, while the TCRdb copy is restricted to in-frame clones and leaves out a portion. The repertoire holds around 110,000 clones, roughly 89% seen once, with 1.6% in the top ten. The sequencing used peripheral blood, collected before pregnancy. The source is a female donor with multiple sclerosis, enrolled in a pregnancy study. CDR3s leave out the opening cysteine and the closing phenylalanine or tryptophan.

j_call,v_call,cdr3_aa
TRBJ2-1,TRBV27,ASSDRGFPNEQF
TRBJ1-1,TRBV18,ASSPIRDRFNTEAF
TRBJ2-7,TRBV10-3,AISDSGAHEQY
TRBJ1-5,TRBV11-3,ASSKDIHQPQH
TRBJ1-2,TRBV29-1,SVGRDRNYGYT
TRBJ2-2,TRBV6-6,ASSYSSLNTGELF
TRBJ1-1,TRBV27,ASSFRGNTEAF
TRBJ2-3,TRBV10-3,AIGGDTQY
TRBJ2-5,TRBV5-1,ASSQQETQY
TRBJ2-1,TRBV4-1,ASSQLGGREQF
TRBJ1-1,TRBV14,ASSQQGTLPGAF
TRBJ1-2,TRBV9,ASSVEQGNYGYT
TRBJ1-2,TRBV28,ATRPGGHDGYT
TRBJ2-7,TRBV11-3,ASSLGIGGAEY
TRBJ2-7,TRBV6-5,ASSKGQGSGEQY
TRBJ1-1,TRBV29-1,SVGLRTDMNTEAF
TRBJ2-1,TRBV7-2,ASSLFVGDLNEQF
TRBJ2-3,TRBV6-1,ASSIADTQY
TRBJ2-1,TRBV28,ASRGLAGGAFTYNEQF
TRBJ2-2,TRBV6-1,ASRPDRANTGELF
TRBJ1-6,TRBV7-8,ASSLAGVGSPLH
TRBJ1-6,TRBV12-5,ASGSPRDKPANSPLH
TRBJ1-5,TRBV7-2,ASSLGPSQAQH
TRBJ2-5,TRBV5-1,ASGQGARETQY
TRBJ2-7,TRBV4-3,ASSQERLANEQY
TRBJ2-4,TRBV2,ASSEGQIRAIQY
TRBJ2-1,TRBV27,ASSLKWLVRNEQF
TRBJ1-5,TRBV28,ASSLQGNQPQH
TRBJ2-7,TRBV5-6,ASSKWTGGGYEQY
TRBJ2-7,TRBV9,ASSPRTSGFPNYEQY
TRBJ2-5,TRBV2,ASSGGLAETQY
TRBJ1-2,TRBV4-1,ASSQEEGGGDYT
TRBJ1-6,TRBV28,ASSPVGQGGFNSPLH
TRBJ1-6,TRBV6-6,ASSYEAARPKSPLH
TRBJ2-1,TRBV7-3,ASSLTRLADTYNEQF
TRBJ2-7,TRBV7-9,ASSPMGGTTTYEQY
TRBJ2-1,TRBV9,ASDASAGGFRSNNEQF
TRBJ2-5,TRBV12-5,ASGPGQGYQETQY
TRBJ1-4,TRBV6-1,ASREDRGSEKLF
TRBJ2-2,TRBV10-3,AISEFEAGGELF
TRBJ2-6,TRBV12-5,ASGPGAGANVLT